This T cell receptor (beta chain) was profiled in a study of human T cells and chemical hapten exposure. As to time point: pre-sensitization, week 0. The treatment denotes: therapeutic diphenylcyclopropenone sensitization with weekly scalp DPC. In TCRdb, the RACE reads were re-called with MiXCR into one record per CDR3 protein. There are more than 150,000 distinct CDR3 sequences in the sample; around 30% occur only once, and just under 3% lies in the top ten. The source was whole blood, collected in connection with sensitization to the hapten diphenylcyclopropenone (DPC). The source of this sequence is a woman in her thirties with alopecia areata. Some clones in this sample may be carry-over from other donors' samples.

The DNA for the CDR3 is TGCAGCGTTGCTCAGGGGGTGGACACTGAAGCTTTCTTT. Protein: CSVAQGVDTEAFF. This chain connects TRBV29-1 to TRBJ1-1, with 7 bases lining up with TRBD1. The CDR3 length is 13 residues. The germline V gene encodes CDR1 SQVTM and CDR2 ANQGSEA. J gave up 3 bases and V 4 bases, and 5 bases lay outside the gene matches.